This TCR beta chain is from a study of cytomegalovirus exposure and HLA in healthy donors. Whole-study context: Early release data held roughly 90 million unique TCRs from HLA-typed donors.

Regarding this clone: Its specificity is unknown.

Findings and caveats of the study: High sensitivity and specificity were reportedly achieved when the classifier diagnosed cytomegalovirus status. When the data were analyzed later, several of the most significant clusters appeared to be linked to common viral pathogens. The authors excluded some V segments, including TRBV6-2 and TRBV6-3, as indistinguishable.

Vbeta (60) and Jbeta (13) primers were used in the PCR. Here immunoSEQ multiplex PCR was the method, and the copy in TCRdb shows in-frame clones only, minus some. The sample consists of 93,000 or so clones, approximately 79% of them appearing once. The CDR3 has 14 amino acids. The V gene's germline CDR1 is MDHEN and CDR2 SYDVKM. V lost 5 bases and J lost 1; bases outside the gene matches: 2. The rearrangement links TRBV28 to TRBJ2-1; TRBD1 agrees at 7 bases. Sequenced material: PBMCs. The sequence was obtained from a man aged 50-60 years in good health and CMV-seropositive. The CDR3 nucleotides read TGTGCCAGCAGTCCGGGACAGTCCTACAATGAGCAGTTCTTC. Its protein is CASSPGQSYNEQFF.